One T cell receptor beta chain is described in this entry. This sequence may be a read error, since a much larger clone differs from it by one base. The investigators amplified TCR beta CDR3 regions from RNA transcripts. A set of HTBI primers served as the primers for a first-round RT-PCR of the TCR CDR3. TCRdb processed the multiplex PCR reads anew with MiXCR; each CDR3 protein has one entry. The sample lists roughly 700,000 distinct CDR3 sequences, approximately 14% occurring once. The entry originates in a study of T cells in Graves' hyperthyroidism and ophthalmopathy. The CDR3 has 16 residues. CDR1 and CDR2 (germline): SGHVS, FQNEAQ.

The receptor was isolated from a young woman with Graves' hyperthyroidism. The material sequenced was blood. The rearrangement uses TRBV7-8 and TRBJ1-5; tentatively, D is TRBD1 (5 bases). CDR3 residues: CAGSLEGSVSRQPQHF. The CDR3 region has the DNA TGTGCCGGCAGCTTAGAGGGGTCGGTATCGAGGCAGCCCCAGCATTTT.